The 3 T cell receptor beta chains in this list originate from one sample, sequenced in a study of patients and donors after allogeneic stem cell transplantation. Each CDR3 protein is one row after TCRdb ran MiXCR on the RT-PCR reads. The profile shows some 880,000 distinct CDR3 sequences, about a sixth of them singletons. Sequenced sample: blood, either unsorted or a sorted T cell fraction (not recorded which). The source is a human donor who was either an allogeneic HSCT recipient or a stem cell or donor lymphocyte infusion donor (not recorded which). It is not recorded whose cells these are; they may come from a transplant donor.

This clonotype has more than one count but fewer than ten. V and J are TRBV29-1 and TRBJ2-7, with D unresolved. The CDR3 is 12 residues long. The germline CDR1 and CDR2 sequences are SQVTM and ANQGSEA. V lost 5 bases and J lost 0, with 8 bases in between. CDR3 sequence (DNA): TGCAGCGTTCGGTTGTACTCCTACGAGCAGTACTTC. Translating gives CSVRLYSYEQYF.

The table lists this clonotype with many counts. A read error may produce the germline difference seen at one junction end. The chain combines TRBV5-1 with TRBJ1-4, with 11 bases identical to TRBD1. The length of the CDR3 is 14 residues. Germline V gene data show CDR1 as SGHRS and CDR2 as YFSETQ. CDR3 DNA sequence: TGTGCCAGCAGCTTGGGACAGGGGGGTGAAAAACTGTTTTTT. This encodes CASSLGQGGEKLFF. The full variable domain, completed using reference TRBV5-1 and TRBJ1-4, is KAGVTQTPRYLIKTRGQQVTLSCSPISGHRSVSWYQQTPGQGLQFLFEYFSETQRNKGNFPGRFSGRQFSNSRSEMNVSTLELGDSALYLCASSLGQGGEKLFFGSGTQLSVL.

This clonotype was seen a handful of times. The chain recombines TRBV7-9 with TRBJ1-6; weak D call: TRBD1 (5 bases). Trimming removed 2 bases at V and 9 bases at J, with 20 bases between. CDR3 size: 17 residues. Per germline, CDR1 SEHNR and CDR2 FQNEAQ (reference sequence). The CDR3 protein is CASSLSGGPGGGSPLHF. The CDR3 nucleotides read TGTGCCAGCAGCTTATCTGGCGGCCCGGGGGGGGGTTCACCCCTCCACTTT.